The clone carrying this TCR beta chain was counted once. Its antigen is not identified. These data are taken from a study of cytomegalovirus exposure and HLA in healthy donors. Study results and caveats: Specific recognition of CMV antigens was confirmed in vitro for three chains (all CMV-associated).

Trimming shortened V by 3 bases and J by 2 bases, and 14 bases separated the two germline ends. Germline V gene data show CDR1 as SGDLS and CDR2 as YYNGEE. CDR3 size: 15 residues. Produced via immunoSEQ multiplex PCR; TCRdb's table is partial and in-frame only. The sample carries around 130,000 clones, over 85% recorded once. The sequence came from a man under 40 in good health and CMV-seronegative. V gene TRBV9 combines with J gene TRBJ2-5; D might be TRBD1 (6 bases). Sequenced material: PBMCs. The CDR3 sequence is CASSARGTGQETQYF. Here the CDR3 DNA reads TGTGCCAGCAGCGCTAGGGGGACGGGGCAAGAGACCCAGTACTTC.